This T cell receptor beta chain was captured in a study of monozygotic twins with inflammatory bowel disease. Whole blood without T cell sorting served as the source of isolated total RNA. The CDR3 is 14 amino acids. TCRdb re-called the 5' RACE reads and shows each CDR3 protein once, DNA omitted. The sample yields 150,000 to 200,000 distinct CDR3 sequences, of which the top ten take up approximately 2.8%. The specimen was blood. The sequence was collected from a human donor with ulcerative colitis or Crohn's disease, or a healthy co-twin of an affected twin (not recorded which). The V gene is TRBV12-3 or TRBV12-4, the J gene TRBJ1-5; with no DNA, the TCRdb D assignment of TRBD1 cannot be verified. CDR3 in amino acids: CVSSPTGGGQPQHF.